A selection of T cell receptor beta chains follows, all from one sample in a study of control samples from healthy donors and cancer patients. Clones were sequenced by immunoSEQ multiplex PCR, and TCRdb holds only the in-frame ones, with some missing. The sample yields a few hundred thousand clones, 90% seen once. Sequenced: PBMCs. The receptors derive from a man aged 35 to 55 with head and neck cancer. CDR3s include the opening cysteine and the closing phenylalanine or tryptophan. The order of the fields is clone size, J gene, D gene, V gene, CDR3 DNA, CDR3 protein. The D gene is left open where the match is weak. Part of the rows lack a size; the others show once, few, many or a class for expanded clones.

NA TRBJ1-1 NA TRBV28 TGTGCCAGCAGTTTGTTCACAGGGAACACTGAAGCTTTCTTT CASSLFTGNTEAFF
NA TRBJ2-1 TRBD2 TRBV5-6 TGTGCCAGCAGCCGACGCGCTAGCGGGAACTTCGATGAGCAGTTCTTC CASSRRASGNFDEQFF
NA TRBJ1-1 NA TRBV7-9 TGTGCCAGCAGAGAGAGGACAGCTCAAGCTTTCTTT CASRERTAQAFF
NA TRBJ2-2 TRBD2 TRBV7-2 TGTGCCAGCAGCCTAGGGACTAGCGGGAGGATCGGGGAGCTGTTTTTT CASSLGTSGRIGELFF
NA TRBJ1-3 NA TRBV28 TGTGCCAGCAGTTTAAGAAACACCATATATTTT CASSLRNTIYF
NA TRBJ2-2 NA TRBV19 TGTGCCAGTAGAGCCGGGGAGCTGTTTTTT CASRAGELFF
NA TRBJ1-1 TRBD1 TRBV2 TGTGCCAGCAGTGAAGGGACAGGAAACACTGAAGCTTTCTTT CASSEGTGNTEAFF
NA TRBJ2-7 NA TRBV9 TGTGCCAGCAGCGGGGGGGGCACCTTTAACGAGCAGTACTTC CASSGGGTFNEQYF
NA TRBJ2-1 NA TRBV19 TGTGCCAGTAGTATATGGGGGGAGGCCTACAATGAGCAGTTCTTC CASSIWGEAYNEQFF
NA TRBJ2-6 NA TRBV6-2/TRBV6-3 TGTGCCAGCACCCCGGAGGGACACTCTGGGGCCAACGTCCTGACTTTC CASTPEGHSGANVLTF
NA TRBJ1-4 NA TRBV3-1/TRBV3-2 TGTGCCAGCAGCCAAGAAGGGGGGGGTATCGGAAAACTGTTTTTT CASSQEGGGIGKLFF
NA TRBJ2-7 NA TRBV5-1 TGCGCCAGCTCTGGAAGTCGGACTTCCTACGAGCAGTACTTC CASSGSRTSYEQYF
NA TRBJ2-7 TRBD1 TRBV4-2 TGTGCCAGCAGCCAAGTTACTAGGGACAGGGCGACCGAGCAGTACTTC CASSQVTRDRATEQYF
NA TRBJ2-1 TRBD2 TRBV19 TGTGCCAGTAGTACGGGGGGGCCGCAATACAATGAGCAGTTCTTC CASSTGGPQYNEQFF
NA TRBJ1-4 NA TRBV27 TGTGCCAGCAGTGTCCGGGACGGAGGGAATGAAAAACTGTTTTTT CASSVRDGGNEKLFF
NA TRBJ1-1 NA TRBV11-3 TGTGCCAGCAGCCCTGGGGGTATACAGGGGAACACTGAAGCTTTCTTT CASSPGGIQGNTEAFF
NA TRBJ1-2 NA TRBV2 TGTGCCAGCGGCCGGGGGACTAACTATGGCTACACCTTC CASGRGTNYGYTF
NA TRBJ1-5 TRBD1 TRBV6-5 TGTGCCAGCAGTTTGACAGGGGCGAGCAATCAGCCCCAGCATTTT CASSLTGASNQPQHF
NA TRBJ2-3 TRBD1 TRBV11-2 TGTGCCAGCAGACGACCCGGGACAGGGTCAGATACGCAGTATTTT CASRRPGTGSDTQYF
NA TRBJ2-3 TRBD1 TRBV5-4 TGTGCCAGCAGCTCCGGGACAGAAAATTCGGATACGCAGTATTTT CASSSGTENSDTQYF
NA TRBJ2-3 NA TRBV9 TGTGCCAGCAGCGTAGTGGGTACCACAGATACGCAGTATTTT CASSVVGTTDTQYF
NA TRBJ2-7 NA TRBV18 TGTGCCAGCTCACCACCACTCCAGACCCGGATGCGCGAGCAGTACTTC CASSPPLQTRMREQYF
NA TRBJ2-3 NA TRBV7-3 TGTGCCAGCAGCTTAGTGGGCACAGATACGCAGTATTTT CASSLVGTDTQYF
NA TRBJ2-6 NA TRBV7-3 TGTGCCAGCAGCCGGGGGGCCAACGTCCTGACTTTC CASSRGANVLTF
NA TRBJ2-2 TRBD1 TRBV4-1 TGCGCCAGCAGCCAAGAGGGACAGGGTTTAACCGGGGAGCTGTTTTTT CASSQEGQGLTGELFF
NA TRBJ1-2 TRBD1 TRBV6-5 TGTGCCAGCAGTCGACAGGGTCGAGATGGCTACACCTTC CASSRQGRDGYTF
NA TRBJ2-3 TRBD1 TRBV7-3 TGTGCCAGCAGCTTAATTCCTTGGTGGGCAGGGACAGCAACTTTGGGGGGCACAGATACGCAGTATTTT CASSLIPWWAGTATLGGTDTQYF
NA TRBJ2-3 TRBD2 TRBV5-1 TGCGCCAGCAGCGGAGCCAGCGGGAGCGAGCCGGATACGCAGTATTTT CASSGASGSEPDTQYF
once TRBJ1-6 NA TRBV5-1 TGCGCCAGCAGCGTTAACAGGGACGCCTCCTATAATTCACCCCTCCACTTT CASSVNRDASYNSPLHF
NA TRBJ2-5 NA TRBV2 TGTGCCGACCAGGAGTCAAAGGCGACAGGTCCCTTAGAGACCCAGTACTTC CADQESKATGPLETQYF
NA TRBJ1-2 NA TRBV19 TGTGCCAGTAGTATTGGGGATGGCTACACCTTC CASSIGDGYTF